The 11 T cell receptor beta chains given below trace back to one sample, sequenced in a study of blood T cell repertoires in COVID-19. Repertoires were generated with immunoSEQ multiplex PCR, while TCRdb's copy carries only in-frame clones and drops some. The top ten clones hold around an eighth of a sample with some 45,000 clones, approximately 80% of them seen once. What was sequenced was peripheral blood. Every receptor here comes from a human donor in a cohort sampled during active COVID-19.

The chain has TRBV18 and TRBJ2-3; D might be TRBD2 (6 bases). V dropped 6 bases and J dropped 6 bases, with 19 bases sitting between them. The V gene's germline CDR1 is KGHSH and CDR2 LQKENI. This CDR3 comprises 15 residues. CDR3 protein: CASSRLSRDLDTQYF. The CDR3, as DNA: TGTGCCAGCTCGCGACTCTCTAGGGACTTGGATACGCAGTATTTT.

This chain connects TRBV7-2 to TRBJ2-7; TRBD2 matches at 11 bases. The length of the CDR3 is 16 residues. CDR1 is SGHTA and CDR2 is FQGNSA in the germline V gene. The V segment lost 3 bases and the J segment 1 base; nucleotides outside the gene matches: 5. CDR3 sequence: CASSFGTSGPSYEQYF. CDR3 in DNA: TGTGCCAGCAGCTTTGGGACTAGCGGCCCTTCCTACGAGCAGTACTTC. Full variable domain (rest looked up from reference TRBV7-2 and TRBJ2-7): GAGVSQSPSNKVTEKGKDVELRCDPISGHTALYWYRQSLGQGLEFLIYFQGNSAPDKSGLPSDRFSAERTGGSVSTLTIQRTQQEDSAVYLCASSFGTSGPSYEQYFGPGTRLTVT.

This clone was counted a few times. The J gene is TRBJ2-7, the V gene TRBV4-1; no definite D call. The CDR3 is 14 residues long. V was pared by 2 bases and J by 1 base, with 9 bases between. Germline CDR1 and CDR2: MGHRA and YSYEKL. CDR3 sequence reads: CASSQQRGSYEQYF. In DNA form, the CDR3 reads TGCGCCAGCAGCCAACAGAGAGGTTCCTACGAGCAGTACTTC.

The V gene is TRBV6-2 or TRBV6-3, the J gene TRBJ2-3; 10 bases fit TRBD1. CDR1 and CDR2 (germline): MNHEY, SVGEGT. Germline trimming cut 3 bases from V and 4 bases from J; bases unmatched to any gene: 7. This CDR3 contains 16 residues. The CDR3 bases are TGTGCCAGCAGTTATTCCGGGACAGGGGACGCAGATACGCAGTATTTT. As protein: CASSYSGTGDADTQYF.

V is TRBV5-6 and J is TRBJ2-1, with D hard to call. From germline, CDR1 is SGHDT and CDR2 YYEEEE. The CDR3 loop spans 12 amino acids. V was shortened by 0 bases and J by 5 bases, with 3 bases between the two germline ends. CDR3 region: CASSLGHNEQFF. CDR3 DNA: TGTGCCAGCAGCTTGGGGCACAATGAGCAGTTCTTC.

The J gene is TRBJ2-5, the V gene TRBV5-6; D might be TRBD1 (6 bases). V was shortened by 2 bases and J by 5 bases, with 13 bases between the two germline ends. The CDR3 length is 14 residues. The V gene's germline CDR1 is SGHDT and CDR2 YYEEEE. The CDR3: CASSFTGLEETQYF. The CDR3 region has the DNA TGTGCCAGCAGCTTTACAGGGCTAGAGGAGACCCAGTACTTC.

V is TRBV27 and J is TRBJ2-3; no clear D. CDR1 MNHEY and CDR2 SMNVEV come from the germline V gene (reference sequence). Trimming pared 8 bases from V and 5 bases from J, leaving 20 bases between. This CDR3 has 15 residues. The CDR3 sequence: CASRRGSLSRDTQYF. DNA for the CDR3: TGTGCCAGCCGGAGAGGAAGTCTATCTAGAGATACGCAGTATTTT.

The rearrangement joins TRBV11-3 to TRBJ2-5; 7 bases are a match to TRBD2. Germline V gene sequence: CDR1 SGHNT, CDR2 YENEEA. The CDR3 is 14 residues long. The V and J ends lost 2 bases and 7 bases, in that order; junction bases with no gene match: 7. CDR3 nucleotide sequence: TGTGCCAGCAGCTTATCTAGCGGCACCTCGACCCAGTACTTC. This gives the protein CASSLSSGTSTQYF.

The V and J genes are TRBV19 and TRBJ2-1; tentative D call: TRBD2 (6 bases). The CDR3 loop spans 13 amino acids. CDR1 is LNHDA and CDR2 is SQIVND in the germline V gene (reference sequence). Trimming shortened V by 6 bases and J by 5 bases, and 11 bases separated the two germline ends. The CDR3: CASSRGWDNEQFF. CDR3 DNA: TGTGCCAGTAGCCGGGGGTGGGACAATGAGCAGTTCTTC.

V and J are TRBV7-9 and TRBJ2-7; weak D call: TRBD1 (5 bases). Germline V gene data show CDR1 as SEHNR and CDR2 as FQNEAQ (reference sequence). The CDR3 is made up of 11 amino acids. V shed 8 bases and J shed 4 bases, with 9 bases lying between them. The CDR3 region has the DNA TGTGCCAGCGGGGCCTTATACGAGCAGTACTTC. It encodes CASGALYEQYF.

V is TRBV2 and J is TRBJ2-1; 7 nucleotides line up with TRBD1. Per the germline V gene, CDR1 is SNHLY and CDR2 is FYNNEI. Trimming cost V 8 bases and J 1 base; bases outside gene matches: 8. The CDR3 consists of 15 residues. CDR3 in amino acids: CASHQDRASYNEQFF. CDR3 DNA: TGTGCCAGCCACCAAGACAGGGCATCCTACAATGAGCAGTTCTTC.